What follows describes a single T cell receptor (beta chain). This entry belongs to a study of T cell changes during pregnancy in multiple sclerosis. TCRdb's table, derived via immunoSEQ multiplex PCR, lists solely in-frame clones and lacks some. The profile covers approximately 50,000 clones, with roughly 95% appearing a single time and less than 0.35% taken by the ten largest. Germline V gene lookup returns CDR1 LNHDA and CDR2 SQIVND (reference sequence). V dropped 7 bases and J dropped 5; count of bases not matched to a gene: 11. This CDR3 region has 15 residues. The source is a female donor with multiple sclerosis, enrolled in a pregnancy study. The sequencing here drew on CD4+ T cells from peripheral blood mononuclear cells, taken in the third trimester of pregnancy. The chain recombines TRBV19 with TRBJ2-1; 7 bases align to TRBD2. As DNA, the CDR3 is TGTGCCAGTAAGGGAGGGGCTAGCGGAGACAATGAGCAGTTCTTC. Its protein is CASKGGASGDNEQFF.